These T cell receptor beta chains were read from a single sample in a study of response to subunit inactivated influenza vaccine. TCRdb recomputed calls from the RT-PCR reads with MiXCR, one row per CDR3 protein. The sample consists of approximately 700,000 distinct CDR3 sequences, around 16% of them appearing once. The input for sequencing was PBMCs from blood, taken 11 to 12 days after vaccination. All receptors come from a man aged 45 to 65 who received an inactivated influenza vaccine. The CDR3 runs from the conserved cysteine through the conserved F or W. The order of the fields is V gene, CDR3 protein.

TRBV15 CATSSDRLSYEQYF
TRBV12-3/TRBV12-4 CASSLAWGQGKSPLHF
TRBV5-5 CASSPPIYNEQFF
TRBV2 CASSAHGGTEAFF
TRBV3-1 CASSLGRREYEQYF
TRBV4-2 CASSQEPRQGELFF
TRBV7-9 CASSQLGINEQFF
TRBV3-1 CASSQSGTGGYEQYF
TRBV6-1 CASSGGQSSSGANVLTF
TRBV5-1 CASSTMSSGQETQYF
TRBV20-1 CSARDTQSDTQYF
TRBV12-3/TRBV12-4 CASSAGYEQYF
TRBV5-1 CASSLEGFSVSYEQYF
TRBV20-1 CSALTSGGASEQFF
TRBV4-3 CASSQDPGYEQFF
TRBV20-1 CSARATSGTGDEQYF
TRBV3-1 CASSNQGAVGNTIYF
TRBV20-1 CSASQGRENQPQHF
TRBV25-1 CASSEGAGEGQETQYF
TRBV12-3/TRBV12-4 CASSFGRDPTDTQYF
TRBV15 CATSRATGGEQYF
TRBV7-2 CASTISRGLRNTEAFF
TRBV10-3 CAISDGGEQETQYF
TRBV6-2/TRBV6-3 CASSAPVSYEQYF
TRBV28 CASSSGGQAGTEAFF
TRBV11-2 CASSLGKDTQYF
TRBV12-3/TRBV12-4 CASRQRWTIYF
TRBV20-1 CSARVREGHAKNIQYF
TRBV18 CASSPGDWYSTDTQYF
TRBV11-2 CASSSTTGLTYGYTF
TRBV4-2 CASSQDRTETDTIYF
TRBV10-1 CASTPETGRSGWSNQPQHF
TRBV30 CAWSLHFSNQPQHF
TRBV6-4 CASSERTSGSDEQFF
TRBV4-2 CASSPTFDRYEQYF
TRBV7-2 CASSRGLPSTDTQYF
TRBV7-9 CASILKGNEQYF
TRBV7-6 CASSQTSGTYNEQFF
TRBV9 CASSPTPATSGGAGTDTQYF
TRBV29-1 CSGSVLDNTEAFF
TRBV20-1 CSANPGLAEETQYF
TRBV28 CASSPTAGTTWRETQYF
TRBV20-1 CSARRVSGGLTDTQYF
TRBV5-1 CASSLATSGGGTDTQYF
TRBV5-6 CASSRARGPPFF
TRBV7-3 CASSRTGGAGNEQFF
TRBV11-2 CASSLETGGTQYF
TRBV7-2 CASSFGDRASGPQHF